What follows are 11 T cell receptor beta chains derived from one specimen sequenced in a study of blood T cell repertoires in COVID-19. Measured with immunoSEQ multiplex PCR; TCRdb has only the in-frame clones, and not every one. The sample includes about 180,000 clones, around 80% of them seen just once. Sequenced material: peripheral blood. The receptors were sampled from an elderly woman with COVID-19, enrolled during active disease.

The gene calls are TRBV13 and TRBJ2-2; D remains ambiguous. Trimming cost V 3 bases and J 1 base, with 12 bases left between them. The germline gives CDR1 PRHDT, CDR2 FYEKMQ (reference sequence). The CDR3 extends over 16 amino acids. The CDR3 is CASSFSLSGNTGELFF. The CDR3, as DNA: TGTGCCAGCAGCTTTAGTTTGTCCGGGAACACCGGGGAGCTGTTTTTT.

The rearrangement links TRBV28 to TRBJ2-7; D is possibly TRBD1 (5 bases). V was shortened by 5 bases and J by 1 base, with 12 bases between the two germline ends. CDR1 and CDR2 (germline): MDHEN, SYDVKM. The CDR3 runs to 14 residues. The CDR3 DNA reads TGTGCCAGCAGTGTAACAGGACATTCCTACGAGCAGTACTTC. It encodes CASSVTGHSYEQYF.

The V call is TRBV21-1, the J call TRBJ2-2; the D call in the table, TRBD2, was not verified against the DNA. TRBV21-1 is a pseudogene segment. This CDR3 has 16 residues. The CDR3 coding sequence is TGTGCCAGCTCCAATCAGGAGCGGGCGAACACCGGGGAGCTGTTTTTT. It encodes CASSNQERANTGELFF.

The chain couples TRBV29-1 to TRBJ1-1; D is ambiguous. CDR3 length equals 12 residues. The ends were cut back, 8 bases at V and 0 bases at J, with 10 bases in the middle. Germline V lookup: CDR1 SQVTM, CDR2 ANQGSEA. The CDR3 DNA reads as TGCAGCTCCCAGGATTTGAACACTGAAGCTTTCTTT. It yields the protein CSSQDLNTEAFF.

Only one count was recorded for this clone. A clone one base away is much larger, so this may be a read error. For the CDR3, the DNA is TGTGCCAGCAGCCCGGGGGCCTACGAGCAGTACTTC. Its protein is CASSPGAYEQYF. The rearrangement links TRBV7-9 to TRBJ2-7; D perhaps matches TRBD2 (6 bases). The CDR3 spans 12 residues. From germline, CDR1 is SEHNR and CDR2 FQNEAQ (reference sequence). V was trimmed by 5 bases and J by 2 bases, leaving 7 bases between them.

In DNA, the CDR3 is TGTGCCAGCAGGGGACTAGCGGGGGGCAACAATGAGCAGTTCTTC. It codes for CASRGLAGGNNEQFF. The J gene is TRBJ2-1, the V gene TRBV2; 15 bases are shared with TRBD2. The CDR3 has 15 residues. V gave up 6 bases and J gave up 5 bases; unmatched junction bases: 2. Germline CDR1 reads SNHLY; CDR2 reads FYNNEI.

Worth noting for this clone: Relative to the germline gene, one junction end is altered; a read error may explain this. The chain combines TRBV10-3 with TRBJ2-7; 8 nucleotides match TRBD1. The CDR3 consists of 12 residues. The germline V gene has CDR1 ENHRY and CDR2 SYGVKD. The DNA of the CDR3 is TGTGCCATCAGTGAGTCGGTGGACAGGGTAGACTTC. This gives the protein CAISESVDRVDF.

The rearrangement joins TRBV5-8 to TRBJ1-5; D gene ambiguous. Germline CDR1 reads SGHTS; CDR2 reads YDEGEE. The length of the CDR3 is 14 residues. V was trimmed by 6 bases and J by 3 bases, leaving 13 bases between them. The CDR3 here is CASTSRVYNQPQHF. The DNA for the CDR3 is TGTGCCAGCACCTCCCGGGTATACAATCAGCCCCAGCATTTT.

The V and J genes are TRBV3-1 (or the pseudogene TRBV3-2) and TRBJ2-7, with 7 bases matching TRBD1. There are 11 residues in the CDR3. The V gene's germline CDR1 is LGHDT and CDR2 YNNKEL (reference sequence). Trimming cost V 1 base and J 13 bases; bases outside gene matches: 4. As DNA, the CDR3 is TGTGCCAGCAGCCAAGGAGGGGGCCTTTACTTC. Translated: CASSQGGGLYF.

V usage is TRBV10-3 and J usage is TRBJ1-1, with 9 nucleotides matching TRBD1. The germline V gene encodes CDR1 ENHRY and CDR2 SYGVKD. The length of the CDR3 is 14 residues. V shed 5 bases and J 3 bases; nucleotides not matched to a gene: 4. Written as DNA, the CDR3 is TGTGCCATCAGTCGACAGGGGGAAGACACTGAAGCTTTCTTT. It encodes CAISRQGEDTEAFF.

This chain connects TRBV19 to TRBJ2-3; perhaps TRBD2 as D (6 bases). Trimming took 3 bases from V and 1 from J, leaving 11 bases between them. This CDR3 comprises 15 residues. Per the germline V gene, CDR1 is LNHDA and CDR2 is SQIVND (reference sequence). CDR3 sequence (DNA): TGTGCCAGTAGTATCGGGACTGCCCGCACAGATACGCAGTATTTT. Its protein is CASSIGTARTDTQYF.